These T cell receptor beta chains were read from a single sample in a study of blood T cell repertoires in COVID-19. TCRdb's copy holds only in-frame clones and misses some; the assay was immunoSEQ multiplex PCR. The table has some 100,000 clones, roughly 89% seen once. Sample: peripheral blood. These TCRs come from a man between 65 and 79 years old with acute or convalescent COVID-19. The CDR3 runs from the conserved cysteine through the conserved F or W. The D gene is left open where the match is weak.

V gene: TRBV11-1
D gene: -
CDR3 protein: CASSLQLRDTEAFF

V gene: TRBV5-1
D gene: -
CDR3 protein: CASSLAAGHYNEQFF

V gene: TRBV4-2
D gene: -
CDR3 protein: CASSQVGGLNTEAFF

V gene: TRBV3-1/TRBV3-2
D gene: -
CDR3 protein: CASSHPGQDYGYTF

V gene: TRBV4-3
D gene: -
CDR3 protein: CASSQGGGRNEQFF

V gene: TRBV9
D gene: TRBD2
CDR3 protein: CASSVGEVGAGAYNEQFF

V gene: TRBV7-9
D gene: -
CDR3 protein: CASSLVPSGGYGYTF

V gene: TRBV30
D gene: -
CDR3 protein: CAWTYSTEAFF

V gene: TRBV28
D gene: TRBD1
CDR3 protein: CASSSNLGGQGIRDEQFF

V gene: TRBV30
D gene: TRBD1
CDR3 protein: CAWSVHRGLGNTIYF

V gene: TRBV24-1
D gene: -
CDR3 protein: CATSDPTAGTLNEQFF

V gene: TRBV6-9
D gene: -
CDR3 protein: CASSSDPGSGTEAFF

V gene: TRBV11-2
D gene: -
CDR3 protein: CASSLNVRRGRYNEQFF

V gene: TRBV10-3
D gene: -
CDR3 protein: CAISEAGVGDQPQHF

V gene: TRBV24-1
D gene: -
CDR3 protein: CATSAGGDQPQHF

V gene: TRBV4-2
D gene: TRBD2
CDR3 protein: CASSLAESTDTQYF

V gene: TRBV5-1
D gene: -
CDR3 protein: CASSPSGGPPGNTIYF

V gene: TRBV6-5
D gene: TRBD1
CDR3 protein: CASSLQTGLGYGYTF

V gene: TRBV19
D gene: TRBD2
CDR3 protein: CASSRLAGASGELFF

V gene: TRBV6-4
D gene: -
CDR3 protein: CASSPTGGNSYEQYF

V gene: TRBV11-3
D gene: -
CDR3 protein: CASSPIPQAKETQYF

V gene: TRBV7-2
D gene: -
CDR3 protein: CASSLGGGTEAFF

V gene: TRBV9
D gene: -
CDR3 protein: CASSGDTDTQYF

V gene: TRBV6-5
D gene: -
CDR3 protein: CASSKQSSGNTIYF

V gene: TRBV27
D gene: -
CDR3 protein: CASSYQGFQPQHF

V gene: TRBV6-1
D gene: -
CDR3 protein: CASSERDNSPLHF

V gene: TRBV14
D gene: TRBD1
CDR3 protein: CASSPRTGVREKLFF

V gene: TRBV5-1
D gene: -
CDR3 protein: CASSGHSADTEAFF

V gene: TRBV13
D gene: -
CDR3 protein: CASSLDGEVEAFF

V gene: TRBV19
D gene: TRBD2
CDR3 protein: CASSRTSGDQETQYF

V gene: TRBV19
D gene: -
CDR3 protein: CASSIEWLAIGNEQFF

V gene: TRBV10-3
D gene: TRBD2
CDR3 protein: CATRTSGRGREQYF

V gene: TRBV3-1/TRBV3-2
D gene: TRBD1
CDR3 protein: CASSAGTGNTDTQYF

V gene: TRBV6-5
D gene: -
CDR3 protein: CASATTGLNTEAFF

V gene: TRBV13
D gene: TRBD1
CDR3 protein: CASSSPSRGLDEAFF

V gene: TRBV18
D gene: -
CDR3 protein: CASSGRTGKEPQHF

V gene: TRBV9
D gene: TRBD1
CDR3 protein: CASSEDRGWANSPLHF

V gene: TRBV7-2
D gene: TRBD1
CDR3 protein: CASPWGQQEEKLFF

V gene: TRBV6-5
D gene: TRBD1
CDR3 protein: CASSYRTGDQPQHF

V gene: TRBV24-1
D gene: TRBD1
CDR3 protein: CATSDTGVQFADTQYF